Only a few counts were recorded for the clone carrying this TCR beta chain. This entry comes from a study of early T cells in non-severe SARS-CoV-2 infection. A single record per CDR3 protein comes from TCRdb applying MiXCR to the 5' RACE reads. This table has roughly 100,000 distinct CDR3 sequences, about an eighth appearing once. V was cut by 0 bases and J by 8 bases, with 14 bases left in between. In germline, CDR1 is SEHNR, CDR2 FQNEAQ (reference sequence). The CDR3 totals 16 residues. This clonotype was sampled from an adult who was a healthcare worker with PCR-confirmed SARS-CoV-2 infection or an uninfected control (not recorded which). The sample consisted of whole blood, taken at baseline. This chain uses TRBV7-9 with TRBJ1-6; no firm D call. CDR3 sequence: CASSLAFGRSDSPLHF. The CDR3 coding sequence is TGTGCCAGCAGCTTAGCGTTTGGCAGGTCGGATTCACCCCTCCACTTT.